Sequencing of this TCR beta chain was carried out in a study of radiotherapy plus CTLA-4 blockade in lung cancer. The wider study: Around 19% of enrolled patients responded objectively, and roughly 30% had disease control.

Germline V gene data show CDR1 as MGHDK and CDR2 as SYGVNS. The CDR3 runs to 11 residues. Trimming stripped 6 bases from V and 10 bases from J, with 10 bases between. Some clones are missing from TCRdb's copy, which holds only in-frame ones; the method was immunoSEQ multiplex PCR. This sample yields over 85,000 clones, of which about 91% are seen a single time; under 5.5% belongs to the top ten. A word on this clone: The antigen is unknown.

Chemo-refractory metastatic non-small-cell lung cancer patients underwent focal radiation alongside CTLA-4 blockade with ipilimumab. Study-wide results and caveats: Blood saw expansion of tumor-derived TCR clones after radiotherapy plus ipilimumab.

The input for sequencing was peripheral blood, taken from a patient treated with radiotherapy plus ipilimumab. The clonotype was recovered from a human donor with non-small cell lung cancer that progressed on radiotherapy plus ipilimumab. The chain carries TRBV25-1 and TRBJ2-1; D is uncertain. DNA for the CDR3: TGTGCCAGCAGATTGTGGAGCGAGCAGTTCTTC. This translates into CASRLWSEQFF.